The text below deals with one TCR beta chain. The antigen is undetermined. CDR1 SGHRS and CDR2 YFSETQ come from the germline V gene. This CDR3 comprises 14 residues. V dropped 4 bases and J dropped 2 bases, with 13 bases sitting between them. TCRalpha and TCRbeta libraries used 5'RACE with constant-segment primers and UMIs. In TCRdb, the 5' RACE reads were re-called with MiXCR into one record per CDR3 protein. Of around 410,000 distinct CDR3 sequences listed, around a quarter are singletons. This specimen comes from a study of T-cell memory formation after mild COVID-19. Points from the study as a whole: Some SARS-CoV-2-responding clones were already detected in memory before infection. Contracting CD4+ clones were located mainly in CM and EM, and CD8+ clones in EMRA. Contracting clones, day 15 to 85, had balanced CD4/CD8, and later expanders favored CD4+.

Input material: PBMCs or a T cell subset sorted from them (not recorded which). This clonotype was obtained from an adult woman who had mild COVID-19 (a few samples of this study predate the infection). Cell type and time point are not known. The chain uses TRBV5-1 and TRBJ2-7; tentative D call: TRBD1 (6 bases). This chain's CDR3 is CASSVTGLTYEQYF. The CDR3 DNA reads TGCGCCAGCAGCGTGACAGGCCTTACCTACGAGCAGTACTTC.